This entry lists 4 T cell receptor beta chains sequenced from one sample in a study of metastatic and nonmetastatic thyroid tumors. Each patient went into thyroid surgery without having received any treatment. From the PCR reads, TCRdb re-called clones with MiXCR. Seen here are around 40,000 clones, roughly 17% observed once, and the top ten hold 6.2%. Source material: blood. These receptors were obtained from a male donor with papillary thyroid cancer or a benign thyroid nodule (not recorded which). Some clones in this sample may be carry-over from other donors' samples.

J is TRBJ1-1 and V is TRBV7-9, with 7 bases aligning to TRBD1. The CDR3 loop spans 14 amino acids. V gave up 5 bases and J gave up 1 base; unmatched junction bases: 4. Germline-derived CDR1 and CDR2 are SEHNR and FQNEAQ (reference sequence). CDR3: CASSPGTANTEAFF. The CDR3 DNA is TGTGCCAGCAGCCCCGGGACAGCGAACACTGAAGCTTTCTTT.

This clone was detected ten times or more. The chain combines TRBV3-1 with TRBJ2-5; weak D call: TRBD2 (7 bases). Per germline, CDR1 LGHDT and CDR2 YNNKEL (reference sequence). The germline V and J ends were trimmed by 5 bases and 5 bases, with 18 bases remaining between them. There are 15 residues in the CDR3. This CDR3 reads CASSSRGGRGETQYF. Written as DNA, the CDR3 is TGTGCCAGCAGCTCGAGGGGGGGGCGCGGGGAGACCCAGTACTTC.

The chain employs TRBV6-1 and TRBJ2-7, with 8 nucleotides matching TRBD1. CDR1 and CDR2 from the germline V gene are MNHNS and SASEGT. The CDR3 has 16 residues. V was pared by 7 bases and J by 5 bases, with 16 bases of the junction left unmatched. The CDR3 DNA sequence: TGTGCCAGCATCACCATCCCGGGACAGGTGACCCACGAGCAGTACTTC. Protein sequence: CASITIPGQVTHEQYF.

By sample share, this clone is medium-sized (0.01 to 0.1%). V usage is TRBV27 and J usage is TRBJ1-1; D unclear. Trimming removed 6 bases at V and 3 bases at J, with 11 bases between. Germline V gene data show CDR1 as MNHEY and CDR2 as SMNVEV (reference sequence). CDR3 size: 13 residues. Written as DNA, the CDR3 is TGTGCCAGCAGCTCTACATACCACACTGAAGCTTTCTTT. It encodes CASSSTYHTEAFF.